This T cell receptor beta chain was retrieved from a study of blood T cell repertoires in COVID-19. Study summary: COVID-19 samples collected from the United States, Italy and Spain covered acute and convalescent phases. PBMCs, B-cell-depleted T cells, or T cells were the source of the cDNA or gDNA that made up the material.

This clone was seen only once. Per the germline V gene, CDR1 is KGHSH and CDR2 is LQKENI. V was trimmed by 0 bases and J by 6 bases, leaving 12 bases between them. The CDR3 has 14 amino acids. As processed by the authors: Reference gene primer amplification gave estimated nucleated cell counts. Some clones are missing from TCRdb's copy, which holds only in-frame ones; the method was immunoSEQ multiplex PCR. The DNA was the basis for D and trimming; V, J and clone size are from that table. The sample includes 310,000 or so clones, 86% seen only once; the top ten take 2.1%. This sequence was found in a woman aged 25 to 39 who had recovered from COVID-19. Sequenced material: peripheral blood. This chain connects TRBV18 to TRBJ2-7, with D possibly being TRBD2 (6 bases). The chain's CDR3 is CASSPPSREPEQYF. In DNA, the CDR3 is TGTGCCAGCTCACCACCGAGTCGGGAGCCCGAGCAGTACTTC.